This is a list of T cell receptor beta chains from one sample in a study of blood T cell repertoires in COVID-19. Data came from immunoSEQ multiplex PCR; TCRdb stores just in-frame clones and leaves some out. The sample holds some 150,000 clones; about 88% are singletons and the top ten take approximately 5.4%. The sample consisted of peripheral blood. The receptors stem from a human donor in a cohort sampled during active COVID-19. Both conserved end residues are trimmed from each CDR3. A D gene is named only where the DNA matches it firmly.

d_call	v_call	j_call	cdr3_length	cdr3_aa
TRBD1	TRBV5-4	TRBJ1-2	12	ASSPGQAVYGYT
.	TRBV30	TRBJ1-1	11	AWAAQVNTEAF
TRBD1	TRBV2	TRBJ1-2	13	ASRSLDRRNYGYT
.	TRBV5-6	TRBJ2-7	13	ASSLAWRGPREQY
.	TRBV11-2	TRBJ2-1	13	ASSFGESKVNEQF
.	TRBV7-3	TRBJ2-3	15	ASSLIGSSGSTDTQY
TRBD1	TRBV28	TRBJ2-7	12	ASSQGASRWEQY
TRBD2	TRBV19	TRBJ2-4	15	ASSPTLAGVAKNIQY
.	TRBV15	TRBJ1-1	13	ATSPRRQGNTEAF
TRBD2	TRBV5-1	TRBJ2-7	14	ASSLEPSGGSYEQY
.	TRBV7-8	TRBJ2-5	12	ASSPRLGQETQY
.	TRBV7-8	TRBJ1-5	13	ASSETGRRNQPQH
TRBD2	TRBV3-1/TRBV3-2	TRBJ2-1	14	ASSTGGLAGDNEQF
.	TRBV7-8	TRBJ1-1	13	ASSLASPSNTEAF
TRBD2	TRBV7-2	TRBJ2-3	13	ASSSLAGVADTQY
TRBD1	TRBV10-2	TRBJ1-5	12	ASSESGQGQPQH
.	TRBV7-2	TRBJ2-1	14	ASSSQGRGVRNEQF
TRBD1	TRBV30	TRBJ1-2	12	AWSVADRLYGYT
TRBD2	TRBV9	TRBJ2-1	12	ASSIAGGPDEQF
TRBD2	TRBV10-2	TRBJ2-1	13	ASSESTSGSNEQF
TRBD1	TRBV28	TRBJ2-5	10	ASKTGGETQY
.	TRBV5-1	TRBJ1-4	12	ASKESATNEKLF
.	TRBV2	TRBJ2-5	11	ASWTDLSRTQY
TRBD1	TRBV7-2	TRBJ1-5	14	ASSLAGQGVNQPQH
TRBD1	TRBV19	TRBJ2-7	12	ASSLRTGPYEQY
TRBD1	TRBV11-2	TRBJ1-4	11	ASSLDQGGKLF
.	TRBV27	TRBJ1-5	13	ASSFTGYSNQPQH
TRBD1	TRBV2	TRBJ1-1	12	ASSVEGARTEAF
TRBD1	TRBV5-4	TRBJ2-4	10	ASSPDRTIQY
TRBD2	TRBV18	TRBJ2-1	17	ASSPTPPGFSGEGNEQF
.	TRBV7-6	TRBJ1-1	13	ASSSAEALNTEAF
.	TRBV7-9	TRBJ1-1	12	ASSFGGENTEAF
TRBD2	TRBV27	TRBJ2-3	15	ASSPLREGPGTDTQY
TRBD2	TRBV7-2	TRBJ2-3	16	ASSFPGLAGGPTDTQY
.	TRBV7-9	TRBJ1-6	14	ASSLAGGIYNSPLH
TRBD1	TRBV5-4	TRBJ1-3	13	ASSRQGGSGNTIY
.	TRBV11-3	TRBJ2-2	12	ASSLGTGPGELF
TRBD2	TRBV19	TRBJ2-1	11	ASTPSGNNEQF
TRBD1	TRBV6-4	TRBJ2-1	11	ASSNRDRNEQF
TRBD2	TRBV9	TRBJ2-7	12	ASSAGTSSGEQY
TRBD2	TRBV7-2	TRBJ2-7	13	ASSLQAGGAYEQY